The TCR beta chain under discussion was sequenced for a study of CD8+ T cells in alopecia areata. The treatment is: oral pan-JAK inhibitor, 5-10 mg twice daily. The CDR3 has 15 amino acids. V lost 5 bases and J 1 base, leaving 12 bases between the germline ends. From germline, CDR1 is SNHLY and CDR2 FYNNEI. It was cDNA, reverse transcribed from extracted RNA, that served as the sequencing template. Method: immunoSEQ multiplex PCR; TCRdb's copy keeps in-frame clones and lacks some. The data hold 120,000 or so clones, with roughly 55% observed a single time. This TCR was recovered from a human donor with alopecia areata. The chain recombines TRBV2 with TRBJ1-5, with D possibly being TRBD1 (5 bases). This specimen was CD4+ T cells sorted from blood, taken at week 4, from a patient treated with tofacitinib. The CDR3: CASSSEGSSNQPQHF. In DNA, the CDR3 is TGTGCCAGCAGTAGTGAGGGGTCAAGCAATCAGCCCCAGCATTTT.